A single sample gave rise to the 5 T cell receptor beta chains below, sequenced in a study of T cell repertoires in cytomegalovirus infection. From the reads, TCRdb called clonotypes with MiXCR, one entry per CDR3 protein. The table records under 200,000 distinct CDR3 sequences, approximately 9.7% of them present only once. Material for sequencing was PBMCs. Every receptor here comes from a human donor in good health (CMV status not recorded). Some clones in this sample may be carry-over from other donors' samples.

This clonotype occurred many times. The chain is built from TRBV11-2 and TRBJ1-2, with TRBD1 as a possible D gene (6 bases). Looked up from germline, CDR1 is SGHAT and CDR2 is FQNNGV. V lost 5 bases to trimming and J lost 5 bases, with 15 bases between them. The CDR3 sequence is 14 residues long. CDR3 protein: CASSTSTGLYGYTF. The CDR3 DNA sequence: TGTGCCAGCAGCACCTCGACAGGATTATATGGCTACACCTTC.

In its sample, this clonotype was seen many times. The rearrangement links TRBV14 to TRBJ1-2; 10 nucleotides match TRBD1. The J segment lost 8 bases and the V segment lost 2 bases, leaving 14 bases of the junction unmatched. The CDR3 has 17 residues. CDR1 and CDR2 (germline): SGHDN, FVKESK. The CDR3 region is CASSQFYSRDRGPGYTF. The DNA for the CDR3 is TGTGCCAGCAGCCAATTTTATAGTCGGGACAGGGGCCCCGGCTACACCTTC.

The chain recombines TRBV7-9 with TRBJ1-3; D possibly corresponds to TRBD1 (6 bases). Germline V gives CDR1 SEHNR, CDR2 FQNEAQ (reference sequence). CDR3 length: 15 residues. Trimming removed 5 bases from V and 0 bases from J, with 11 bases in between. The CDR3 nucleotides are TGTGCCAGCAGCCCCGGGACAAACTCTGGAAACACCATATATTTT. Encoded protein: CASSPGTNSGNTIYF.

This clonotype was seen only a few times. This CDR3 reads CATSRDLGSEQFF. Here the CDR3 DNA reads TGTGCCACCAGCAGAGATCTGGGGAGTGAGCAGTTCTTC. The chain combines TRBV15 with TRBJ2-1; possible D gene TRBD2, 5 bases. The CDR3 covers 13 residues. Between the trimmed V and J ends, which lost 0 bases and 9 bases, there was a span of 9 bases. The V gene's germline CDR1 is LNHNV and CDR2 YYDKDF (reference sequence).

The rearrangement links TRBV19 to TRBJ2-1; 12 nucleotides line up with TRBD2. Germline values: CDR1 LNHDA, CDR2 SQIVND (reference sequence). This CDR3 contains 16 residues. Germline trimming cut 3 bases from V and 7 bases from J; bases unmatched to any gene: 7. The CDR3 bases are TGTGCCAGTAGTATCCTAGCGGGAGGGCCAAGGAATGAGCAGTTCTTC. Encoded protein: CASSILAGGPRNEQFF.